The clone carrying this T cell receptor (beta chain) appeared once. Its target is not known. Following autologous stem cell transplantation, relapse occurred in every patient, and exposure to brentuximab vedotin varied. Responses achieved at best were complete response, partial response or progressive disease. This sample stems from a study of PD-1 blockade in classical Hodgkin lymphoma. This CDR3 is built from 16 residues. The germline gives CDR1 MGHRA, CDR2 YSYEKL. The ends lost 1 base at V and 8 bases at J; junction bases unmatched: 12. Assay: immunoSEQ multiplex PCR; the TCRdb copy retains only in-frame clones and omits some. The sample includes more than 140,000 clones, about 78% of them seen just once. General study points: By cycle point C4D1, TCR diversity had risen significantly in CD4+ cells (but not CD8+ cells). Complete responders' baseline diversity resembled that of newly diagnosed patients. Some patients started nivolumab under 1 year after ASCT, and they were excluded.

The source was peripheral blood mononuclear cells (PBMCs), collected before the second cycle of nivolumab. This chain uses TRBV4-1 with TRBJ1-2; 8 positions match TRBD1. The sequence was collected from a human donor with classical Hodgkin lymphoma. The CDR3: CASSQGTTGAQYGYTF. As DNA, the CDR3 is TGCGCCAGCAGCCAAGGCACGACAGGGGCGCAATACGGCTACACCTTC.